These 3 T cell receptor beta chains came from one sample sequenced in a study of preoperative IRX-2 immunotherapy in early breast cancer. Treatment indicated: preoperative locoregional IRX-2 cytokine immunotherapy. Repertoires were generated with immunoSEQ multiplex PCR, while TCRdb's copy carries only in-frame clones and drops some. The repertoire holds 25,000 to 30,000 clones, with roughly 89% as singletons. This material was acquired from a patient treated with IRX-2 immunotherapy. These receptor sequences come from a human donor with breast cancer.

V is TRBV6-1 and J is TRBJ1-6; 7 bases match TRBD1. CDR1 and CDR2 from the germline V gene are MNHNS and SASEGT. The CDR3 runs to 15 residues. V shed 8 bases, J shed 9 bases, and the junction held 13 bases outside the gene matches. DNA for the CDR3: TGTGCCAGCGGGGCACTTACAGGGGCAGGTTCACCCCTCCACTTT. It codes for CASGALTGAGSPLHF.

The chain joins TRBV4-3 to TRBJ1-4; D remains ambiguous. V was shortened by 0 bases and J by 6 bases, with 14 bases between the two germline ends. CDR3 length: 16 amino acids. Germline lookup yields CDR1 LGHNA and CDR2 YSLEER. DNA of the CDR3: TGCGCCAGCAGCCAAGAGTTACGGGTACGAGATGAAAAACTGTTTTTT. This translates into CASSQELRVRDEKLFF.

This rearrangement joins TRBV30 to TRBJ2-1, with TRBD2 matching over 14 bases. V was clipped by 4 bases and J by 7 bases; unmatched bases: 6. The V gene's germline CDR1 is GTSNPN and CDR2 SVGIG (reference sequence). The CDR3 sequence is 15 residues long. CDR3 bases: TGTGCCTGGACCCTGACTAGCGGGGGGGCGAATGAGCAGTTCTTC. Translated, it gives CAWTLTSGGANEQFF.